This T cell receptor (beta chain) stems from a study of T cell repertoires in MIS-A myocarditis (dated by TCRdb to the early 2020s). The QIAamp DNA FFPE kit was used to extract genomic DNA from formalin-fixed paraffin-embedded autopsy tissue. A note on this clone: Its cognate antigen has yet to be identified. No much larger clonotype is one base removed from it; base qualities were not supplied.

TCRbeta CDR3 regions were amplified by the immunoSEQ bias-controlled multiplex PCR and were subjected to high-throughput sequencing. Regarding the original processing steps: CDR3 sequences were collapsed and filtered with the immunoSEQ vendor pipeline, and the abundance and frequency of each unique TCRbeta CDR3 were thereby quantified. Dominant CDR3 amino acid sequences were clustered with SARS-CoV-2-specific ImmuneCODE TCRbeta sequences by CD-HIT using a 90% global sequence identity threshold. Clones with frequencies of 0.1 to 1 were classed as hyperexpanded, and 0.01 to 0.1 as large. For the dominant clones, CDR3 amino acid sequences and V and J gene assignments were confirmed with MiXCR. The R stringdist package was used to compute Levenshtein distances between the patient clonotypes and the ImmuneCODE hits. In its TCRdb copy, this immuneACCESS table keeps in-frame sequences only and misses some clones. Where compared with another copy, unresolved V genes explain less than half of these, and the others have no known cause. V and J calls and clone size are those listed in that table; D and trimming were worked out from the DNA. Across this sample there are 6,500 to 7,500 clones, with around 73% seen only once. The ten largest clones take up around 19% of the sample.

The V end loses 2 bases and the J end loses 2 bases, and a stretch of 12 bases separates them. The germline V gene (reference sequence) supplies CDR1 SGHAT and CDR2 FQDESV. The CDR3 numbers 15 residues from cysteine through phenylalanine. Only the CDR3 portion is preserved as DNA: 45 bases, with reading frame beginning at the first base. The rearranged chain carries TRBV11-1 and TRBJ1-1, with no confidently assigned D gene. Sequenced sample: right inferior lung lobe tissue obtained at autopsy. The clonotype was recovered from a man between 18 and 29 years old with fulminant myocarditis from multisystem inflammatory syndrome in adults (MIS-A) after COVID-19. The nucleotide sequence reads as follows: TGTGCCAGCAGCTTATATGGCGAGGGAAACACTGAAGCTTTCTTT. This codes for CASSLYGEGNTEAFF.